The source of this TCR beta chain is a study of vaccination effects on CD4 cells after COVID-19. Libraries were prepared by immunoSEQ multiplex PCR; TCRdb keeps only in-frame clonotypes and omits some of them. The repertoire holds some 60,000 clones, with nearly 80% as singletons. Worth noting for this clone: Its cognate antigen is unknown.

At the end of roughly 9 days of culture, CD4+ T cells were isolated. The cohort was immunized with two doses of either the BNT162b2 or mRNA-1273 vaccine. This clonotype was obtained from a human donor who received a COVID-19 vaccine. The sequenced sample was CD4+ T cells from PBMCs cultured without peptide, obtained after COVID-19 vaccination.

The CDR3 loop is CASIARTFNTDTQYF. The DNA for the CDR3 is TGTGCCAGCATCGCCAGGACGTTTAACACAGATACGCAGTATTTT. The chain recombines TRBV6-1 with TRBJ2-3; D is undetermined. Trimming left V 7 bases short and J 2 bases short, with 16 bases between. CDR3 length: 15 amino acids. Germline-derived CDR1 and CDR2 are MNHNS and SASEGT.